This record covers a single T cell receptor (beta chain). These data come from a study of regulatory T cells in long-lasting Graves disease. Documented time point: newly diagnosed GD, antithyroid drugs for less than 3 months. After RNA was extracted from PBMCs, the TCR library was made from it. From germline, CDR1 is KGHDR and CDR2 SFDVKD. Trimming removed 2 bases at V and 6 bases at J, with 7 bases between. This CDR3 is built from 13 residues. To make TCR beta libraries, researchers used iRepertoire HTBI primers and Arm-PCR of CDR3 regions. A single record per CDR3 protein comes from TCRdb applying MiXCR to the multiplex PCR reads. The table lists about 430,000 distinct CDR3 sequences, roughly 15% of them singletons. These data also formed part of another study, on T cells in Graves' hyperthyroidism and ophthalmopathy.

The source is a woman between 40 and 55 years old with Graves disease. The rearrangement joins TRBV24-1 to TRBJ2-1; D is perhaps TRBD1 (6 bases). The material sequenced was peripheral blood mononuclear cells (PBMCs), taken at new diagnosis, from a patient treated with antithyroid drugs. CDR3 region: CATSDSRGNEQFF. The CDR3 bases are TGTGCCACCAGTGATTCCAGGGGCAATGAGCAGTTCTTC.